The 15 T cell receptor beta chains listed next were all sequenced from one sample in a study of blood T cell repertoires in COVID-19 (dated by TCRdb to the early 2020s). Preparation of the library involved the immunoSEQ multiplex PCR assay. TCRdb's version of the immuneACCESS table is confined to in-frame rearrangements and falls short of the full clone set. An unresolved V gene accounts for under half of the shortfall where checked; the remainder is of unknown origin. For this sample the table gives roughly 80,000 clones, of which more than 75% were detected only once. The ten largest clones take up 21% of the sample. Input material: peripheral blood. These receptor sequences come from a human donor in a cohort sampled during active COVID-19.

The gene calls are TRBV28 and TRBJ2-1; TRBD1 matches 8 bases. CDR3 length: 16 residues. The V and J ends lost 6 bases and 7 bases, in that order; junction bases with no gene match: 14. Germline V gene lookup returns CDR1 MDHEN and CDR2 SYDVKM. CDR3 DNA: TGTGCCAGCAGGCTTGGGTGGGCAGGGGGCGAAAATGAGCAGTTCTTC. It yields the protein CASRLGWAGGENEQFF.

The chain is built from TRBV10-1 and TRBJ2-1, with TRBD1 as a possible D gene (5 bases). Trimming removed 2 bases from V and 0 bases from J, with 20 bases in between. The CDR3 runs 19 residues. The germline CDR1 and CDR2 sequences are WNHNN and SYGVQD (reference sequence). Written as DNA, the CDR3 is TGCGCCAGCAGTGAGCCGACACCAACGACAGTGAGCTCCTACAATGAGCAGTTCTTC. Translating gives CASSEPTPTTVSSYNEQFF.

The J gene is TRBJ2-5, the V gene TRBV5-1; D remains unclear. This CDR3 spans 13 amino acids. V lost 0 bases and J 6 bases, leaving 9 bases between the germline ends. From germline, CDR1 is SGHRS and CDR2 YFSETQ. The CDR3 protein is CASSLEPLQTQYF. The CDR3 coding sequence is TGCGCCAGCAGCTTGGAGCCCCTACAGACCCAGTACTTC.

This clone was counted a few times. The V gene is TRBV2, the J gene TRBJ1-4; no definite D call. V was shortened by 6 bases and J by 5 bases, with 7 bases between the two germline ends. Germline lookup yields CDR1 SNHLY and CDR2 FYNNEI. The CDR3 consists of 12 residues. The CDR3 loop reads CASRKENEKLFF. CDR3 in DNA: TGTGCCAGCAGAAAGGAGAATGAAAAACTGTTTTTT.

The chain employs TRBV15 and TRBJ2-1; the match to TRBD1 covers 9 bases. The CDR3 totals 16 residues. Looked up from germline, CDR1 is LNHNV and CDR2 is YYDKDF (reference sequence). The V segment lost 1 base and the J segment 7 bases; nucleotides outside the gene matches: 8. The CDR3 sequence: CATSRAPRTGDNEQFF. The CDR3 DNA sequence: TGTGCCACCAGCAGAGCGCCGCGGACAGGGGATAATGAGCAGTTCTTC. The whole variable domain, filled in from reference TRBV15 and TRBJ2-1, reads DAMVIQNPRYQVTQFGKPVTLSCSQTLNHNVMYWYQQKSSQAPKLLFHYYDKDFNNEADTPDNFQSRRPNTSFCFLDIRSPGLGDTAMYLCATSRAPRTGDNEQFFGPGTRLTVL.

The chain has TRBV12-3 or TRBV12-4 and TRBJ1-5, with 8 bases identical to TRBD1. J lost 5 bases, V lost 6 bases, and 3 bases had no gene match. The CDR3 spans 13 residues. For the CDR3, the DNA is TGTGCCAGCAGCTTGACAGGGGATCAGCCCCAGCATTTT. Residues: CASSLTGDQPQHF.

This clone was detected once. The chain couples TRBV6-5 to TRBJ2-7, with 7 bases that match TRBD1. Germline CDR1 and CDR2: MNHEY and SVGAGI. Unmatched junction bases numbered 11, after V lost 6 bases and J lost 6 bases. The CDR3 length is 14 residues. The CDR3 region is CASRKPGGSSEQYF. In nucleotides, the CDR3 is TGTGCCAGCAGAAAACCAGGGGGTTCTAGCGAGCAGTACTTC.

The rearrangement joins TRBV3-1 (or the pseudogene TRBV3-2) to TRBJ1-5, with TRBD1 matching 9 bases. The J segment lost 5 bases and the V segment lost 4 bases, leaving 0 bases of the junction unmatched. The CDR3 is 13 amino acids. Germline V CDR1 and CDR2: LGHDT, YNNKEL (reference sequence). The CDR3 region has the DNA TGTGCCAGCAGCCGGGACAGGGATCAGCCCCAGCATTTT. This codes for CASSRDRDQPQHF.

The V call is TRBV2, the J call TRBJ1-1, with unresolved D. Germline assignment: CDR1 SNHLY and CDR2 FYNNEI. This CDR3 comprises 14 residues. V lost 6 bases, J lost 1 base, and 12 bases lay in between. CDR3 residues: CASRVSGPNTEAFF. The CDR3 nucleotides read TGTGCCAGCAGAGTATCTGGGCCGAACACTGAAGCTTTCTTT.

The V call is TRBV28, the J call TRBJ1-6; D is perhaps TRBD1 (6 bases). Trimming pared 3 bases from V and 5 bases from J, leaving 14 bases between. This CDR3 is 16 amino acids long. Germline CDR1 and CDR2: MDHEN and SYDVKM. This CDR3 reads CASSFEWDTNNSPLHF. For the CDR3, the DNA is TGTGCCAGCAGTTTTGAATGGGACACAAATAATTCACCCCTCCACTTT. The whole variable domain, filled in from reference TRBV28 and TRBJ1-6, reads DVKVTQSSRYLVKRTGEKVFLECVQDMDHENMFWYRQDPGLGLRLIYFSYDVKMKEKGDIPEGYSVSREKKERFSLILESASTNQTSMYLCASSFEWDTNNSPLHFGNGTRLTVT.

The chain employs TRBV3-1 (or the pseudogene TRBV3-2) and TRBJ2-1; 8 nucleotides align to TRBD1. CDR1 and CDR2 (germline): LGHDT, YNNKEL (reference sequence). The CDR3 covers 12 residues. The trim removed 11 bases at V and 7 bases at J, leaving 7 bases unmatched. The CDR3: CAAQGVYNEQFF. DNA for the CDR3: TGTGCCGCACAGGGGGTATATAATGAGCAGTTCTTC.

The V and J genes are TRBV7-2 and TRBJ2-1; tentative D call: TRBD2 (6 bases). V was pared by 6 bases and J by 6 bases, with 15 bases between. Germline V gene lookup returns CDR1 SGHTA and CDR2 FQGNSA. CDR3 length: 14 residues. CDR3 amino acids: CASRERGFPNEQFF. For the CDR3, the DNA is TGTGCCAGCAGGGAACGGGGGTTTCCCAATGAGCAGTTCTTC. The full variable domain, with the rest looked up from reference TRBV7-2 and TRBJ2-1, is GAGVSQSPSNKVTEKGKDVELRCDPISGHTALYWYRQSLGQGLEFLIYFQGNSAPDKSGLPSDRFSAERTGGSVSTLTIQRTQQEDSAVYLCASRERGFPNEQFFGPGTRLTVL.

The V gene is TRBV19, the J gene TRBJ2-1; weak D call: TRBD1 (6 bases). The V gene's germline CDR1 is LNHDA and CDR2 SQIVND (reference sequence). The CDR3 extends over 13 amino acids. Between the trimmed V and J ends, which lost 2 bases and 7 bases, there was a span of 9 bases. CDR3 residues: CASSITGWNEQFF. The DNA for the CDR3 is TGTGCCAGTAGTATAACAGGGTGGAATGAGCAGTTCTTC.

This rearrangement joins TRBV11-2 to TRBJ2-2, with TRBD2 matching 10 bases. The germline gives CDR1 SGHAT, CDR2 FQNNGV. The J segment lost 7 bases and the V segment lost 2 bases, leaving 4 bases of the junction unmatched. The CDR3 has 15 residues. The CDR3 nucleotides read TGTGCCAGCAGCTTAAGCGGGGGGGCCGGCGGGGAGCTGTTTTTT. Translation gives CASSLSGGAGGELFF.

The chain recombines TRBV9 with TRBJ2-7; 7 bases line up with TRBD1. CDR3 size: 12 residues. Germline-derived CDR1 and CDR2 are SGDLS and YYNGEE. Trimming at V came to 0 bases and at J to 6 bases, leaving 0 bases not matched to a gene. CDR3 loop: CASSVDRGEQYF. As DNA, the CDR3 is TGTGCCAGCAGCGTAGACAGGGGCGAGCAGTACTTC.